Shown below are 7 T cell receptor beta chains from a single sample sequenced in a study of blood T cell repertoires in COVID-19. Sequencing used immunoSEQ multiplex PCR; TCRdb keeps in-frame clones, though not all of them. The sample includes 70,000 or so clones, approximately 86% of them seen just once. Material: peripheral blood. The receptors come from a man aged 35 to 55 with COVID-19, enrolled during active disease.

The sample holds a few counts of this clone. This sequence joins TRBV7-6 and TRBJ2-1; 8 nucleotides match TRBD2. The CDR3 has 22 residues. V was pared by 6 bases and J by 3 bases, with 28 bases of the junction left unmatched. Germline CDR1 SGHVS, CDR2 FNYEAQ. The CDR3 nucleotides read TGTGCCAGCAGAGGTAGCCCGTTAAGGGATCGGCGGGGGGCCTCACACTACAATGAGCAGTTCTTC. It encodes CASRGSPLRDRRGASHYNEQFF.

This clone was seen once. V gene TRBV7-9 combines with J gene TRBJ1-6; D unclear. V was cut by 1 base and J by 9 bases, with 10 bases left in between. The germline V gene encodes CDR1 SEHNR and CDR2 FQNEAQ (reference sequence). CDR3 length: 14 residues. The CDR3 here is CASSLEGRGSPLHF. DNA for the CDR3: TGTGCCAGCAGCTTAGAGGGTCGGGGTTCACCCCTCCACTTT.

The sample holds one count of this clone. Other DNA variants within this sample encode the same CDR3. The chain has TRBV30 and TRBJ2-3, with 11 nucleotides matching TRBD2. Germline V CDR1 and CDR2: GTSNPN, SVGIG (reference sequence). The CDR3 runs 16 residues. V shed 3 bases and J 1 base; nucleotides not matched to a gene: 6. The chain's CDR3 is CAWRIAGGPGTDTQYF. In DNA form, the CDR3 reads TGTGCCTGGAGAATAGCGGGGGGGCCGGGCACAGATACGCAGTATTTT.

The chain recombines TRBV3-1 (or the pseudogene TRBV3-2) with TRBJ2-2, with 7 bases that match TRBD1. Germline lookup yields CDR1 LGHDT and CDR2 YNNKEL (reference sequence). V was clipped by 2 bases and J by 1 base; unmatched bases: 1. The CDR3 is 15 amino acids. CDR3 bases: TGTGCCAGCAGCCAACGACAGGGGAACACCGGGGAGCTGTTTTTT. Translated: CASSQRQGNTGELFF.

This chain links TRBV4-1 with TRBJ1-1, with 9 nucleotides matching TRBD1. The V gene end was trimmed by 5 bases and the J gene end by 4 bases; junction bases not matched to a gene: 8. Germline assignment: CDR1 MGHRA and CDR2 YSYEKL. The CDR3 totals 15 residues. The CDR3 loop is CASSSRDRVVTEAFF. CDR3 nucleotides: TGCGCCAGCAGCTCCCGGGACAGGGTTGTCACTGAAGCTTTCTTT.

This clone was counted once. The chain links TRBV14 to TRBJ1-1; the D is unclear. The CDR3 has 12 amino acids. Germline values: CDR1 SGHDN, CDR2 FVKESK. V was shortened by 4 bases and J by 4 bases, with 7 bases between the two germline ends. The CDR3 bases are TGTGCCAGCAGCCCTGGCGGCACTGAAGCTTTCTTT. As protein: CASSPGGTEAFF.

The chain couples TRBV19 to TRBJ2-3; D might be TRBD1 (5 bases). This CDR3 is 12 amino acids long. Trimming removed 5 bases from V and 5 bases from J, with 8 bases in between. Germline lookup yields CDR1 LNHDA and CDR2 SQIVND (reference sequence). DNA of the CDR3: TGTGCCAGTAGTCCTAGGGGAGATACGCAGTATTTT. This gives the protein CASSPRGDTQYF.